Listed here are 32 T cell receptor beta chains from one sample, sequenced in a study of cytomegalovirus exposure and HLA in healthy donors. Profiled with immunoSEQ multiplex PCR; TCRdb holds only in-frame clones, not every one. The sample consists of about 160,000 clones, approximately 96% of them appearing once. The sample taken for sequencing was PBMCs. The source of these receptors is a young woman in good health and CMV-seronegative.

This chain joins TRBV7-9 and TRBJ2-2; TRBD2 matches at 8 bases. With V trimmed by 8 bases and J by 3 bases, 8 bases remained unmatched. The CDR3 consists of 15 residues. CDR1 is SEHNR and CDR2 is FQNEAQ in the germline V gene (reference sequence). CDR3: CASLSGGIYTGELFF. DNA of the CDR3: TGTGCCAGCTTGTCGGGGGGGATTTACACCGGGGAGCTGTTTTTT.

The DNA of the CDR3 is TGTGCCAGCAGCCCGACAGGGAACACCGGGGAGCTGTTTTTT. This gives the protein CASSPTGNTGELFF. The V gene is TRBV2, the J gene TRBJ2-2; perhaps TRBD1 as D (6 bases). Germline V gene data show CDR1 as SNHLY and CDR2 as FYNNEI. CDR3 size: 14 residues. With 6 bases removed from V and 1 base from J, the gap between germline ends came to 9 bases.

J is TRBJ1-2 and V is TRBV7-9, with 9 bases lining up with TRBD1. The CDR3 sequence is 14 residues long. Germline trimming cut 5 bases from V and 5 bases from J; bases unmatched to any gene: 6. Germline V gene lookup returns CDR1 SEHNR and CDR2 FQNEAQ (reference sequence). The CDR3 DNA sequence: TGTGCCAGCAGCCCCCAGACAGGGGGGTATGGCTACACCTTC. This sequence encodes CASSPQTGGYGYTF. Filled out from reference TRBV7-9 and TRBJ1-2, the complete variable domain reads DTGVSQNPRHKITKRGQNVTFRCDPISEHNRLYWYRQTLGQGPEFLTYFQNEAQLEKSRLLSDRFSAERPKGSFSTLEIQRTEQGDSAMYLCASSPQTGGYGYTFGSGTRLTVV.

The J gene is TRBJ1-1, the V gene TRBV30; the D is unclear. The CDR3 covers 11 residues. Germline V gives CDR1 GTSNPN, CDR2 SVGIG (reference sequence). The CDR3 reads CICRQNTEAFF. CDR3 bases: TGTATTTGCAGACAGAACACTGAAGCTTTCTTT.

Notes on this clone: The sample carries other DNA sequences with the same CDR3. V and J are TRBV27 and TRBJ1-2; TRBD1 is a possible D gene (5 bases). V gave up 3 bases and J gave up 4 bases, with 9 bases separating them. The germline gives CDR1 MNHEY, CDR2 SMNVEV (reference sequence). The CDR3 has 13 residues. The CDR3 DNA sequence: TGTGCCAGCAGTTTGGGGGGTGGCTATGGCTACACCTTC. Translated: CASSLGGGYGYTF.

The chain couples TRBV4-1 to TRBJ2-3, with a tentative D call TRBD2 (6 bases). Germline CDR1 MGHRA, CDR2 YSYEKL. The CDR3 is made up of 16 amino acids. Trimming removed 4 bases from V and 0 bases from J, with 14 bases in between. The CDR3 loop reads CASSLVGGISTDTQYF. CDR3 DNA sequence: TGCGCCAGCAGCCTAGTCGGCGGGATAAGCACAGATACGCAGTATTTT.

V is TRBV2 and J is TRBJ2-2; D remains unclear. The CDR3 spans 13 residues. Germline V gene sequence: CDR1 SNHLY, CDR2 FYNNEI. Trimming removed 7 bases from V and 2 bases from J, with 8 bases in between. CDR3 in DNA: TGTGCCAGCAAACCAACTAACACCGGGGAGCTGTTTTTT. Protein product: CASKPTNTGELFF.

The V call is TRBV29-1, the J call TRBJ2-7; D is perhaps TRBD2 (5 bases). Germline V gene data show CDR1 as SQVTM and CDR2 as ANQGSEA. V was trimmed by 4 bases and J by 7 bases, leaving 26 bases between them. This CDR3 has 16 residues. The CDR3 reads CSVVIPSWNPRREQYF. CDR3 DNA: TGCAGCGTTGTAATTCCCTCGTGGAACCCTAGGAGGGAGCAGTACTTC.

This rearrangement joins TRBV27 to TRBJ2-7; 8 nucleotides match TRBD2. The CDR3 is 15 residues long. V was pared by 2 bases and J by 2 bases, with 5 bases of the junction left unmatched. CDR1 and CDR2 from the germline V gene are MNHEY and SMNVEV (reference sequence). CDR3 sequence (DNA): TGTGCCAGCAGTTTAGCGGGGGGCCGAACCTACGAGCAGTACTTC. Translated, it gives CASSLAGGRTYEQYF.

This clone was observed once. This sequence joins TRBV29-1 and TRBJ1-1; the D is unclear. The V and J ends lost 6 bases and 1 base respectively, with 21 bases between them. Looked up from germline, CDR1 is SQVTM and CDR2 is ANQGSEA. The CDR3 runs to 16 residues. CDR3 protein: CSVVHLRREGNTEAFF. In nucleotides, the CDR3 is TGCAGCGTGGTCCACCTTAGGCGGGAGGGGAACACTGAAGCTTTCTTT. The whole variable domain, filled in from reference TRBV29-1 and TRBJ1-1, reads SAVISQKPSRDICQRGTSLTIQCQVDSQVTMMFWYRQQPGQSLTLIATANQGSEATYESGFVIDKFPISRPNLTFSTLTVSNMSPEDSSIYLCSVVHLRREGNTEAFFGQGTRLTVV.

The chain employs TRBV7-2 and TRBJ2-5; 9 bases are a match to TRBD2. The CDR3 consists of 15 residues. Germline loops: CDR1 SGHTA, CDR2 FQGNSA. V lost 3 bases and J lost 4; bases outside the gene matches: 6. In DNA form, the CDR3 reads TGTGCCAGCAGCTTTCCCAGCGGGGGGCGAGAGACCCAGTACTTC. Translation gives CASSFPSGGRETQYF.

The rearrangement joins TRBV4-1 to TRBJ2-5; maybe TRBD2 (6 bases). Trimming removed 0 bases from V and 1 base from J, with 9 bases in between. Germline V CDR1 and CDR2: MGHRA, YSYEKL. There are 15 residues in the CDR3. CDR3 coding DNA: TGCGCCAGCAGCCAAGACGGGACTCGCCAAGAGACCCAGTACTTC. This gives the protein CASSQDGTRQETQYF.

The chain links TRBV6-1 to TRBJ2-7, with D perhaps matching TRBD2 (5 bases). The germline V gene encodes CDR1 MNHNS and CDR2 SASEGT. Trimming stripped 6 bases from V and 0 bases from J, with 9 bases between. CDR3 size: 13 residues. The CDR3, as DNA: TGTGCCAGCAGGACGACTAACTCCTACGAGCAGTACTTC. Its protein is CASRTTNSYEQYF.

V and J are TRBV6-1 and TRBJ1-1; TRBD1 agrees at 7 bases. Germline V CDR1 and CDR2: MNHNS, SASEGT. Unmatched junction bases numbered 7, after V lost 5 bases and J lost 1 base. The CDR3 runs to 15 residues. The CDR3 sequence is CASSQQTGWNTEAFF. The DNA of the CDR3 is TGTGCCAGCAGTCAACAGACAGGGTGGAACACTGAAGCTTTCTTT.

The chain links TRBV7-9 to TRBJ2-2, with 7 bases aligning to TRBD1. The CDR3 has 17 residues. Unmatched junction bases numbered 10, after V lost 0 bases and J lost 6 bases. The germline gives CDR1 SEHNR, CDR2 FQNEAQ (reference sequence). The chain's CDR3 is CASSLALNRGRPGELFF. CDR3 nucleotide sequence: TGTGCCAGCAGCTTAGCGCTTAACAGGGGAAGACCCGGGGAGCTGTTTTTT.

This chain connects TRBV9 to TRBJ1-2, with a weak D call TRBD1 (6 bases). With 3 bases removed from V and 6 bases from J, the gap between germline ends came to 15 bases. This CDR3 comprises 14 residues. CDR1 is SGDLS, CDR2 YYNGEE, per germline. This CDR3 is CASSAYRDGNGYTF. Here the CDR3 DNA reads TGTGCCAGCAGCGCCTACAGGGATGGAAATGGCTACACCTTC.

The rearrangement links TRBV7-6 to TRBJ2-7; D possibly corresponds to TRBD1 (6 bases). The CDR3 contains 15 residues. The germline V gene has CDR1 SGHVS and CDR2 FNYEAQ. V lost 5 bases to trimming and J lost 3 bases, with 17 bases between them. The CDR3 coding sequence is TGTGCCAGCAGCCCTCTCAGGGGTCCCAGCTACGAGCAGTACTTC. This gives the protein CASSPLRGPSYEQYF. The full variable domain, in which reference TRBV7-6 and TRBJ2-7 provide the parts outside the CDR3, is GAGVSQSPRYKVTKRGQDVALRCDPISGHVSLYWYRQALGQGPEFLTYFNYEAQQDKSGLPNDRFSAERPEGSISTLTIQRTEQRDSAMYRCASSPLRGPSYEQYFGPGTRLTVT.

This clone was counted a single time. The chain has TRBV27 and TRBJ1-1; 9 nucleotides agree with TRBD1. The CDR3 covers 17 residues. CDR1 MNHEY and CDR2 SMNVEV come from the germline V gene (reference sequence). V dropped 4 bases and J dropped 5; count of bases not matched to a gene: 14. The CDR3 DNA reads as TGTGCCAGCAGTTCCCCCCGTCTAGACAGGGGGTGGACTGAAGCTTTCTTT. It yields the protein CASSSPRLDRGWTEAFF.

V gene TRBV9 combines with J gene TRBJ1-2; the D gene is possibly TRBD1 (6 bases). Germline values: CDR1 SGDLS, CDR2 YYNGEE. The ends were cut back, 0 bases at V and 2 bases at J, with 11 bases in the middle. The CDR3 runs 15 residues. CDR3: CASSVVPTGNYGYTF. The CDR3 region has the DNA TGTGCCAGCAGCGTAGTCCCGACAGGCAACTATGGCTACACCTTC. Looking up the rest from reference TRBV9 and TRBJ1-2 gives the full variable domain: DSGVTQTPKHLITATGQRVTLRCSPRSGDLSVYWYQQSLDQGLQFLIQYYNGEERAKGNILERFSAQQFPDLHSELNLSSLELGDSALYFCASSVVPTGNYGYTFGSGTRLTVV.

The rearrangement joins TRBV7-2 to TRBJ1-2, with 8 positions matching TRBD1. This CDR3 region has 17 residues. CDR1 is SGHTA, CDR2 FQGNSA, per germline. V shed 5 bases, J shed 0 bases, and the junction held 11 bases outside the gene matches. The CDR3 spells CASSEKWDRRANYGYTF. Written as DNA, the CDR3 is TGTGCCAGCAGCGAAAAATGGGACAGGCGAGCTAACTATGGCTACACCTTC.

The rearrangement links TRBV6-6 to TRBJ1-2; D is undetermined. The germline V and J ends were trimmed by 6 bases and 5 bases, with 16 bases remaining between them. Germline-derived CDR1 and CDR2 are MNHNY and SVGAGI (reference sequence). This CDR3 comprises 14 residues. DNA of the CDR3: TGTGCCAGCAGGAGCCCCCTACTAAGTTATGGCTACACCTTC. Amino acid sequence: CASRSPLLSYGYTF.

The V call is TRBV14, the J call TRBJ2-2; D is undetermined. The germline V gene has CDR1 SGHDN and CDR2 FVKESK. V was clipped by 10 bases and J by 4 bases, with 13 bases between them. CDR3 length: 13 amino acids. The CDR3 is CAIGTRLTGELFF. DNA for the CDR3: TGTGCCATCGGCACCCGACTCACCGGGGAGCTGTTTTTT.

This sequence joins TRBV5-6 and TRBJ2-2; D gene unclear. Germline V gene lookup returns CDR1 SGHDT and CDR2 YYEEEE. The CDR3 contains 14 residues. Trimming pared 2 bases from V and 4 bases from J, leaving 9 bases between. The chain's CDR3 is CASSLLTPTGELFF. CDR3 bases: TGTGCCAGCAGCTTACTAACACCCACCGGGGAGCTGTTTTTT.

The V and J genes are TRBV19 and TRBJ2-5, with D perhaps matching TRBD2 (5 bases). The CDR3 loop spans 13 amino acids. Germline V gives CDR1 LNHDA, CDR2 SQIVND (reference sequence). Trimming removed 4 bases at V and 5 bases at J, with 11 bases between. CDR3 amino acids: CASSTLLGETQYF. In DNA form, the CDR3 reads TGTGCCAGTAGTACCCTACTAGGGGAGACCCAGTACTTC.

DNA of the CDR3: TGTGCCAGTAGACCGGGACAAGTGAACACTGAAGCTTTCTTT. It yields the protein CASRPGQVNTEAFF. V and J are TRBV19 and TRBJ1-1; D might be TRBD1 (6 bases). This CDR3 is built from 14 residues. Germline V gene lookup returns CDR1 LNHDA and CDR2 SQIVND (reference sequence). The ends were cut back, 6 bases at V and 0 bases at J, with 11 bases in the middle.

J is TRBJ2-2 and V is TRBV7-3, with D maybe TRBD2 (6 bases). Per germline, CDR1 SGHTA and CDR2 FQGTGA. The CDR3 has 14 residues. Between the trimmed V and J ends, which lost 0 bases and 7 bases, there was a span of 9 bases. The CDR3 region has the DNA TGTGCCAGCAGCTTAACACGGGGAGGCGGGGAGCTGTTTTTT. Its protein product is CASSLTRGGGELFF.

V gene TRBV2 combines with J gene TRBJ2-7, with 15 bases identical to TRBD2. V shed 6 bases, J shed 5 bases, and the junction held 11 bases outside the gene matches. CDR1 is SNHLY, CDR2 FYNNEI, per germline. The CDR3 sequence is 17 residues long. CDR3 sequence reads: CASSPGTSGGRDHEQYF. CDR3 nucleotides: TGTGCCAGCAGCCCCGGGACTAGCGGGGGGAGGGACCACGAGCAGTACTTC.

DNA of the CDR3: TGTGCCAGCAGCCTAAGGCTAGCGGGGGGCCACAATGAGCAGTTCTTC. Translation: CASSLRLAGGHNEQFF. The chain couples TRBV7-8 to TRBJ2-1; 11 bases align to TRBD2. V dropped 5 bases and J dropped 5; count of bases not matched to a gene: 8. CDR1 and CDR2 (germline): SGHVS, FQNEAQ. CDR3 length: 16 amino acids. The whole variable domain, remainder taken from reference TRBV7-8 and TRBJ2-1, is GAGVSQSPRYKVAKRGQDVALRCDPISGHVSLFWYQQALGQGPEFLTYFQNEAQLDKSGLPSDRFFAERPEGSVSTLKIQRTQQEDSAVYLCASSLRLAGGHNEQFFGPGTRLTVL.

The gene calls are TRBV6-6 and TRBJ2-1; 7 positions agree with TRBD2. Trimming at V came to 3 bases and at J to 7 bases, leaving 12 bases not matched to a gene. The CDR3 covers 16 residues. Germline V gives CDR1 MNHNY, CDR2 SVGAGI (reference sequence). The CDR3 protein is CASSYRTSTRQNEQFF. Written as DNA, the CDR3 is TGTGCCAGCAGTTATAGGACTAGTACGAGGCAGAATGAGCAGTTCTTC.

This clone was found once. CDR3 nucleotide sequence: TGTGCCAGCGCCTCCGGACAGGGGAACACTGAAGCTTTCTTT. Translating gives CASASGQGNTEAFF. The chain carries TRBV6-5 and TRBJ1-1; 8 bases match TRBD1. The ends lost 8 bases at V and 1 base at J; junction bases unmatched: 6. This CDR3 spans 14 amino acids. Germline lookup yields CDR1 MNHEY and CDR2 SVGAGI.

V usage is TRBV6-5 and J usage is TRBJ1-2; D not certain. V lost 6 bases and J lost 3, with 17 bases in between. Per germline, CDR1 MNHEY and CDR2 SVGAGI. This CDR3 is 15 amino acids long. The CDR3 region has the DNA TGTGCCAGCAGGCCCTCGGGGTGGGTGGACTATGGCTACACCTTC. The encoded protein is CASRPSGWVDYGYTF.

The chain couples TRBV18 to TRBJ1-5; D is undetermined. This CDR3 has 15 residues. V lost 3 bases and J 2 bases, leaving 11 bases between the germline ends. From germline, CDR1 is KGHSH and CDR2 LQKENI. DNA for the CDR3: TGTGCCAGCTCACCTGGAGTGGGTGGCAATCAGCCCCAGCATTTT. It encodes CASSPGVGGNQPQHF. Full variable domain (missing parts from reference TRBV18 and TRBJ1-5): NAGVMQNPRHLVRRRGQEARLRCSPMKGHSHVYWYRQLPEEGLKFMVYLQKENIIDESGMPKERFSAEFPKEGPSILRIQQVVRGDSAAYFCASSPGVGGNQPQHFGDGTRLSIL.